The present entry profiles one T cell receptor (beta chain) with its context. The antigen remains unidentified. This record belongs to a study of shared clonotypes between healthy human individuals. Across the whole study: Each donor's CD8 memory used one plate, CD8 naive two, each CD4 subset three.

Profiled with immunoSEQ multiplex PCR; TCRdb holds only in-frame clones, not every one. The data hold nearly 1,000,000 clones, with approximately 76% observed a single time. Study findings and constraints: Naive CD4 clonotype sharing across a few donors was approximately 5.2%. Richness estimates generally favored naive over memory subsets.

The V and J ends lost 6 bases and 2 bases respectively, with 4 bases between them. The CDR3 is 11 residues long. CDR1 is SGHAT and CDR2 is FQNNGV in the germline V gene. V is TRBV11-2 and J is TRBJ1-2; no reliable D call. The receptor's source is a man between 18 and 29 years old in good health. Input material: memory CD4+ T cells sorted from blood. Noted subset: CD45RA-negative fraction. Here the CDR3 DNA reads TGTGCCAGCAGGGGAAACTATGGCTACACCTTC. Encoded protein: CASRGNYGYTF. Looking up the rest from reference TRBV11-2 and TRBJ1-2 gives the full variable domain: EAGVAQSPRYKIIEKRQSVAFWCNPISGHATLYWYQQILGQGPKLLIQFQNNGVVDDSQLPKDRFSAERLKGVDSTLKIQPAKLEDSAVYLCASRGNYGYTFGSGTRLTVV.